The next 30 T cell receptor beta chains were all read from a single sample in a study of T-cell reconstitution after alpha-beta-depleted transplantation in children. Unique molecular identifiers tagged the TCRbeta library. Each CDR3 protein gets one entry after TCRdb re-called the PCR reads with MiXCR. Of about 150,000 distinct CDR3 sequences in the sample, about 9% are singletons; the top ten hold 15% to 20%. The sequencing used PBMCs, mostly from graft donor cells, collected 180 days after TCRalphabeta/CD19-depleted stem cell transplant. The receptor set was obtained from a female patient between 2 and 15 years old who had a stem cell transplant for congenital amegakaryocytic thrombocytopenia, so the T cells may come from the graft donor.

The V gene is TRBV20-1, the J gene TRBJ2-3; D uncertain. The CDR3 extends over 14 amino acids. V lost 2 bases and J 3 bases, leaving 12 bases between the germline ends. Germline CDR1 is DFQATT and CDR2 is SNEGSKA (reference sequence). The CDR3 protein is CSARTPVSTDTQYF. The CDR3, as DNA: TGCAGTGCTAGAACGCCCGTTTCGACAGATACGCAGTATTTT.

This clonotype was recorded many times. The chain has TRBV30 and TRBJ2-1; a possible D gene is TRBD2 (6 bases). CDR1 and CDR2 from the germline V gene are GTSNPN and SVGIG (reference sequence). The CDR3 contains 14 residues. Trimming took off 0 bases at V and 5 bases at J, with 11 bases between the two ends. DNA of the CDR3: TGTGCCTGGAGTGTAGGTCTAGCGAACAATGAGCAGTTCTTC. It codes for CAWSVGLANNEQFF.

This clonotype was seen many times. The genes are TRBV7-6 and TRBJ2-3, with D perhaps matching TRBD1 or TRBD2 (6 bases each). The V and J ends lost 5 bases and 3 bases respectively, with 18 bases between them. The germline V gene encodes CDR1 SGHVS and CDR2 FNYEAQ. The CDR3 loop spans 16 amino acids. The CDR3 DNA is TGTGCCAGCAGCACGGGCCGTCTAGGGGGGACAGATACGCAGTATTTT. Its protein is CASSTGRLGGTDTQYF.

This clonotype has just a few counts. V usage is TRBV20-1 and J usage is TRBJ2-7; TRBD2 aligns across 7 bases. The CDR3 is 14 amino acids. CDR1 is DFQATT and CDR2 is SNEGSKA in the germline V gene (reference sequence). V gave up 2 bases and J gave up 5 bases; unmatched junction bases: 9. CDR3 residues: CSARSVAGVDEQYF. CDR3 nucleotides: TGCAGTGCTAGAAGCGTCGCGGGAGTGGACGAGCAGTACTTC.

The CDR3 DNA is TGTGCCAGCTCACCGGTGACAGATACGCAGTATTTT. Encoded protein: CASSPVTDTQYF. The chain employs TRBV18 and TRBJ2-3; unclear D gene. CDR1 and CDR2 (germline): KGHSH, LQKENI. V dropped 3 bases and J dropped 3 bases, with 4 bases sitting between them. This CDR3 spans 12 amino acids. The full variable domain, completed using reference TRBV18 and TRBJ2-3, is NAGVMQNPRHLVRRRGQEARLRCSPMKGHSHVYWYRQLPEEGLKFMVYLQKENIIDESGMPKERFSAEFPKEGPSILRIQQVVRGDSAAYFCASSPVTDTQYFGPGTRLTVL.

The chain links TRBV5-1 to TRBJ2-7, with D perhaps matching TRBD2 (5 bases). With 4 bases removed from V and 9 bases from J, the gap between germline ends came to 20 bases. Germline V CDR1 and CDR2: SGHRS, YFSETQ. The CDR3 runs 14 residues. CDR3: CASSHSGSSAGQYF. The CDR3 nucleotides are TGCGCCAGCAGCCACAGCGGAAGTTCGGCGGGGCAGTACTTC.

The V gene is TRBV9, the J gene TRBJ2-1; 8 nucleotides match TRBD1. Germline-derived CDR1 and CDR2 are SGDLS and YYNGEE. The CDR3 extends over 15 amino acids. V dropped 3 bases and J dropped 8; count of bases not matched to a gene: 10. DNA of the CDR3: TGTGCCAGCAGCGCTACAGGGGGGATCCAAGATGAGCAGTTCTTC. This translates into CASSATGGIQDEQFF.

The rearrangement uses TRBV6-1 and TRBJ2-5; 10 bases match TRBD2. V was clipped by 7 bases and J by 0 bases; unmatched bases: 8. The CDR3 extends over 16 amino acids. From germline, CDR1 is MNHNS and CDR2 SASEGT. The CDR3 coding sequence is TGTGCCAGCATCCCGGGACTAGCGCCGTACCAAGAGACCCAGTACTTC. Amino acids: CASIPGLAPYQETQYF.

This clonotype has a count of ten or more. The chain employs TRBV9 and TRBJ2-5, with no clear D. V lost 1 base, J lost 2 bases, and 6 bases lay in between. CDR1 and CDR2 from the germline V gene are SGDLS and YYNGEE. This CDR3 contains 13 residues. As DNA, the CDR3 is TGTGCCAGCAGCGTATCGACTCAAGAGACCCAGTACTTC. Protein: CASSVSTQETQYF.

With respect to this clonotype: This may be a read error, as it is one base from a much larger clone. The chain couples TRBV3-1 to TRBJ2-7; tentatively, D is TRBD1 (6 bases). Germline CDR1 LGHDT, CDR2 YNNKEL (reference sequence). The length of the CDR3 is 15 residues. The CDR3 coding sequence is TGTGCCAGCTGCCAAGGAGCCGGGACATTCTACGAGCAGTACTTC. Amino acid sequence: CASCQGAGTFYEQYF.

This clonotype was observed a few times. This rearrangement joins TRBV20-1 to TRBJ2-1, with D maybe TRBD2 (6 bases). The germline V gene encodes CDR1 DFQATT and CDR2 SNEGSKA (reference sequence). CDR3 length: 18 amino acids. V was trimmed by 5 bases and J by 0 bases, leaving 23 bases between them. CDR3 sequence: CSAPGISGSKNSYNEQFF. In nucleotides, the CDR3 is TGCAGTGCTCCGGGAATTAGCGGCTCCAAGAACTCCTACAATGAGCAGTTCTTC.

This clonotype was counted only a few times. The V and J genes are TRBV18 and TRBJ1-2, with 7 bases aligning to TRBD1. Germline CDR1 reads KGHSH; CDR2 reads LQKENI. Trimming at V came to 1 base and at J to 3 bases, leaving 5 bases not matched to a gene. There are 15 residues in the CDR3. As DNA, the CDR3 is TGTGCCAGCTCACCACAGACAGGGTGGGACTATGGCTACACCTTC. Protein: CASSPQTGWDYGYTF.

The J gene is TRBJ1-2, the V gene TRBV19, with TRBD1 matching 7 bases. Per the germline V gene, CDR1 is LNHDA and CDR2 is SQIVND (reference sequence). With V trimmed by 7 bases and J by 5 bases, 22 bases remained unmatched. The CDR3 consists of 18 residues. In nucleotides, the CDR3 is TGTGCCAGTACGGCCTTCGCGGACAGGCCCATTCGGGGGTATGGCTACACCTTC. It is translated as CASTAFADRPIRGYGYTF.

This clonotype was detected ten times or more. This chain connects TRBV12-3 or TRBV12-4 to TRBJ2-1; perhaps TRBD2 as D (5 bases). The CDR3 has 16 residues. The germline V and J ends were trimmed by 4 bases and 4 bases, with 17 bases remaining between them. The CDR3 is CASSSSAAANYNEQFF. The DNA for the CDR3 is TGTGCCAGCAGTTCGTCTGCAGCGGCGAATTACAATGAGCAGTTCTTC.

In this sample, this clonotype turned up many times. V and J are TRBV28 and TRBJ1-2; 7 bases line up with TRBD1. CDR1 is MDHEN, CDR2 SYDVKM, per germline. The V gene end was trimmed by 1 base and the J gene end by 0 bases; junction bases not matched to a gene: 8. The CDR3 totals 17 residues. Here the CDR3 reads CASSLFRAGGTNYGYTF. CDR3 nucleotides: TGTGCCAGCAGTTTATTTCGGGCAGGGGGTACTAACTATGGCTACACCTTC.

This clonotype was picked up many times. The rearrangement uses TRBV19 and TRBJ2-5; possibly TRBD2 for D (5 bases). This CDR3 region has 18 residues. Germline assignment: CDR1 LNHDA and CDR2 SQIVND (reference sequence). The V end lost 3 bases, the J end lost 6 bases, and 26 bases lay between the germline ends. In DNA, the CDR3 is TGTGCCAGTAGTATCGTACTAGGACTCGGAAGTTTCGGGAAGACCCAGTACTTC. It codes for CASSIVLGLGSFGKTQYF.

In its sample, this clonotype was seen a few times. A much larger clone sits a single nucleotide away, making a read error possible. Here the CDR3 DNA reads TGTGCCATCAGTGAGTCGATGGTCAGTCAGTACTTC. It is translated as CAISESMVSQYF. The chain is built from TRBV10-3 and TRBJ2-4; D call uncertain. Germline V gene lookup returns CDR1 ENHRY and CDR2 SYGVKD. The CDR3 covers 12 residues. V dropped 0 bases and J dropped 12 bases, with 9 bases sitting between them.

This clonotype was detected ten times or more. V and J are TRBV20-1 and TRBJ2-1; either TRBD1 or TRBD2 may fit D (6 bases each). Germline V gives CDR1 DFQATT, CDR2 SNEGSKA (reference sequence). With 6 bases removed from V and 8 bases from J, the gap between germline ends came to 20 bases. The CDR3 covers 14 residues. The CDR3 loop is CSALRGHGSDEQFF. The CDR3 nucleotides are TGCAGTGCCCTCCGGGGGCACGGGAGCGATGAGCAGTTCTTC.

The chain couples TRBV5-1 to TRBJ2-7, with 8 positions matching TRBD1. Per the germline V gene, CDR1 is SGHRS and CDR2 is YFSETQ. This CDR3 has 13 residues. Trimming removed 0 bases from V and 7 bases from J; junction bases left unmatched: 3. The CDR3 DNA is TGCGCCAGCAGCTTGGGACAGGGGAGGGAGCAGTACTTC. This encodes CASSLGQGREQYF.

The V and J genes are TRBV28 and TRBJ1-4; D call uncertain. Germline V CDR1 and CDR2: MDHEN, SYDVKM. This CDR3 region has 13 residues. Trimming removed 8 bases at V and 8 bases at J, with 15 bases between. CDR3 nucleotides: TGTGCCAGCGCTGACACTCTCAACGAAAAACTGTTTTTT. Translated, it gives CASADTLNEKLFF.

This CDR3 is CASSLGAPGEQFF. In DNA, the CDR3 is TGCGCCAGCAGCTTGGGTGCCCCCGGTGAGCAGTTCTTC. This chain links TRBV5-1 with TRBJ2-1; D ambiguous. CDR1 is SGHRS, CDR2 YFSETQ, per germline. This CDR3 has 13 amino acids. Between the trimmed V and J ends, which lost 0 bases and 9 bases, there was a span of 10 bases.

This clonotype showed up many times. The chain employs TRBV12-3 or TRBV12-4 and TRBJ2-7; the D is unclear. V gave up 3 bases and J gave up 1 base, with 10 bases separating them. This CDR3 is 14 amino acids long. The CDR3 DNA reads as TGTGCCAGCAGTTTGGGCAGCTCATCCTACGAGCAGTACTTC. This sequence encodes CASSLGSSSYEQYF.

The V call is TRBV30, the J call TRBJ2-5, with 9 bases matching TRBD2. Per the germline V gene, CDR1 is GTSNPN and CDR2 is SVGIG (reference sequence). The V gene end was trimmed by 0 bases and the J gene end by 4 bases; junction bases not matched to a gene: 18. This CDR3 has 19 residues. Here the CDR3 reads CAWSVMASGTRLGRETQYF. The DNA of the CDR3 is TGTGCCTGGAGTGTGATGGCTAGCGGGACAAGGCTGGGCAGAGAGACCCAGTACTTC.

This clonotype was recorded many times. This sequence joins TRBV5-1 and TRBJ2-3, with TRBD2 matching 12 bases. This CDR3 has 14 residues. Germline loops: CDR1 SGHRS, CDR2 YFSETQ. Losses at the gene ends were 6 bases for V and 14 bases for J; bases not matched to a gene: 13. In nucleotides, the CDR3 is TGCGCCAGCACGCCTAGCGGGGGGGTATCAGTATTGTATTTT. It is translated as CASTPSGGVSVLYF.

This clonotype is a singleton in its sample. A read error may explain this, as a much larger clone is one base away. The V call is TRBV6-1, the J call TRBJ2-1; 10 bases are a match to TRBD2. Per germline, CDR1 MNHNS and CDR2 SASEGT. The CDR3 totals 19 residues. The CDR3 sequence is CASSEALAGVLSSYNERFF. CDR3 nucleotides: TGTGCCAGCAGTGAAGCGCTAGCGGGGGTTCTCAGCTCCTACAATGAGCGGTTCTTC.

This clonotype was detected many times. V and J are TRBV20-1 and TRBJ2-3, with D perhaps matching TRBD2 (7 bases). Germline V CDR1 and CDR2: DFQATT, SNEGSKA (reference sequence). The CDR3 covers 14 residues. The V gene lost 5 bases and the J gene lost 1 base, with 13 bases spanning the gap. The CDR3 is CSALQGGGTDTQYF. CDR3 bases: TGCAGTGCTCTCCAAGGGGGGGGCACAGATACGCAGTATTTT.

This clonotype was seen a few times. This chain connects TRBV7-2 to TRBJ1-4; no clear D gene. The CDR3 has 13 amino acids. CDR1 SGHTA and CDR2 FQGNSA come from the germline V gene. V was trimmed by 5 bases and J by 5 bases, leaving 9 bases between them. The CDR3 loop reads CASSRSSNEKLFF. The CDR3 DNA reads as TGTGCCAGCAGCCGTTCCTCCAATGAAAAACTGTTTTTT.

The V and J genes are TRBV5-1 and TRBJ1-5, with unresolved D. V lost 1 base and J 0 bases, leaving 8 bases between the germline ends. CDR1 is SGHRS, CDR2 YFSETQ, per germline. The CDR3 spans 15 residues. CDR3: CASSLFGDSNQPQHF. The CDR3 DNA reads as TGCGCCAGCAGCTTGTTTGGGGATAGCAATCAGCCCCAGCATTTT.

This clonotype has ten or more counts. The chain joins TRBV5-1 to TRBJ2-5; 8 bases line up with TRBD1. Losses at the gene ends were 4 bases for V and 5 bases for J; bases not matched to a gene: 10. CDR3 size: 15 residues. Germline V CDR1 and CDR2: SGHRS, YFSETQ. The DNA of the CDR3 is TGCGCCAGCAGCGACCCACAGGGGGTGGCGGAGACCCAGTACTTC. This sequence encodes CASSDPQGVAETQYF.

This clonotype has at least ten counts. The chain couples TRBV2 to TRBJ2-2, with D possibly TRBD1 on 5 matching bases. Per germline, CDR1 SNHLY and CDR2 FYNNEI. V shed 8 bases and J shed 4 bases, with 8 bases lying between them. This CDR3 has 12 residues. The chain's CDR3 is CASDQGTGELFF. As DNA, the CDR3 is TGTGCCAGCGATCAGGGCACCGGGGAGCTGTTTTTT. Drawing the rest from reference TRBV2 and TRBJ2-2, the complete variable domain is EPEVTQTPSHQVTQMGQEVILRCVPISNHLYFYWYRQILGQKVEFLVSFYNNEISEKSEIFDDQFSVERPDGSNFTLKIRSTKLEDSAMYFCASDQGTGELFFGEGSRLTVL.